The source of this TCR beta chain is a study of blood T cell repertoires in COVID-19. Germline V CDR1 and CDR2: SEHNR, FQNEAQ (reference sequence). This CDR3 region has 17 residues. The V gene end was trimmed by 5 bases and the J gene end by 0 bases; junction bases not matched to a gene: 9. In the study's own analysis: By means of reference gene primer amplification, nucleated cell counts were estimated. Profiled with immunoSEQ multiplex PCR; TCRdb holds only in-frame clones, not every one. From that table come the V and J calls and clone size; the DNA was used to work out D and trimming. The sample includes over 150,000 clones, 80% to 85% of them seen just once.

The chain has TRBV7-9 and TRBJ2-1; 8 nucleotides align to TRBD1. This sequence was found in a woman in her fifties or sixties with acute or convalescent COVID-19. The material sequenced was peripheral blood. Here the CDR3 DNA reads TGTGCCAGCAGCCCCCGGACAGGGCTAAGCTCCTACAATGAGCAGTTCTTC. Translated: CASSPRTGLSSYNEQFF.